Listed below are T cell receptor beta chains from one sample, sequenced in a study of control samples from healthy donors and cancer patients. The data were produced by immunoSEQ multiplex PCR, yet TCRdb's version contains in-frame clones alone and is incomplete. The sample shows 150,000 or so clones, about 94% of them seen only once. The sequenced sample consisted of blood. Every receptor here comes from a woman aged 40 to 50 in good health. The CDR3 runs from the conserved cysteine through the conserved F or W. The order of the fields is clone size, D gene, V gene, J gene, CDR3 DNA, CDR3 protein. D genes are given only for firm matches. Some rows mark clone size as missing; the rest say once, few, many or name a class of expanded clone.

NA	NA	TRBV19	TRBJ1-6	TGTGCCAGTAATTTTGGTTCGAATTCACCCCTCCACTTT	CASNFGSNSPLHF
NA	NA	TRBV12-1	TRBJ1-6	TGTGCCAGCAGCCAAGTTCGGACGGTGAGCTCCTATAATTCACCCCTCCACTTT	CASSQVRTVSSYNSPLHF
NA	NA	TRBV19	TRBJ2-2	TGTGCCAGTAGCACAACCAGGGGAGCGAACACCGGGGAGCTGTTTTTT	CASSTTRGANTGELFF
NA	TRBD2	TRBV5-1	TRBJ2-1	TGCGCCAGCAGCCGATCCCTGGGTAGCGGGGACAATGAGCAGTTCTTC	CASSRSLGSGDNEQFF
NA	TRBD1	TRBV7-9	TRBJ1-6	TGTGCCAGCAGCTTCCGGGACAGGGATAATTCACCCCTCCACTTT	CASSFRDRDNSPLHF
NA	TRBD1	TRBV18	TRBJ1-5	TGTGCCAGCTCACCCAGACAGGGGGATAGCAATCAGCCCCAGCATTTT	CASSPRQGDSNQPQHF
NA	NA	TRBV27	TRBJ1-2	TGTGCCACCTCAGGGGTTTATGGCTACACCTTC	CATSGVYGYTF
NA	NA	TRBV7-9	TRBJ1-2	TGTGCCAGCAGCTCAGGGGCAGTCGGCTACACCTTC	CASSSGAVGYTF
NA	NA	TRBV30	TRBJ2-1	TGTGCCTGGAGTAAAAAGGACTCCTCCTACAATGAGCAGTTCTTC	CAWSKKDSSYNEQFF
NA	NA	TRBV5-1	TRBJ1-6	TGCGCCAGCAGCTTGGGGTCGGGGTCTGGGTCACCCCTCCACTTT	CASSLGSGSGSPLHF
NA	NA	TRBV6-5	TRBJ2-3	TGTGCCAGCAGGAAACCCGGGGCAGATACGCAGTATTTT	CASRKPGADTQYF
once	TRBD1	TRBV6-5	TRBJ1-2	TGTGCCAGCAGCCTCCGGACAGGGGCCGGCTACACCTTC	CASSLRTGAGYTF
NA	TRBD1	TRBV30	TRBJ2-1	TGTGCCTGGAGTGTACGAGGTTGGGGACAGGGGAAAGATGAGCAGTTCTTC	CAWSVRGWGQGKDEQFF
NA	NA	TRBV18	TRBJ1-2	TGTGCCAGCTCACCATCGGGGGCTGTTTATGGCTACACCTTC	CASSPSGAVYGYTF
NA	NA	TRBV21-1	TRBJ2-1	TGTGCCAGCAGCAAAAAGCGGACGGGACAGGGGGCTGGTGAGCAGTTCTTC	CASSKKRTGQGAGEQFF
NA	NA	TRBV19	TRBJ1-3	TGTGCCAGCGCCAGGAGCTCTGGAAACACCATATATTTT	CASARSSGNTIYF
NA	NA	TRBV30	TRBJ1-1	TGTGCCTGGAAAAGGGGAGCTGAAGCTTTCTTT	CAWKRGAEAFF
NA	NA	TRBV4-3	TRBJ1-5	TGCGCCAGCAGCCAAGATGGTTCACGGGACTTCGGGGGGCCCCAGCATTTT	CASSQDGSRDFGGPQHF
NA	TRBD1	TRBV6-6	TRBJ2-3	TGTGCCAGCAGTTACGTGGGACAGGGGGGCACAGATACGCAGTATTTT	CASSYVGQGGTDTQYF
NA	NA	TRBV5-8	TRBJ1-1	TGTGCCAGCAGCCCCTGGGAGAACACTGAAGCTTTCTTT	CASSPWENTEAFF
NA	NA	TRBV6-6	TRBJ1-1	TGTGCCAGCAGCCCAATGGCTGAAGCTTTCTTT	CASSPMAEAFF
NA	TRBD1	TRBV27	TRBJ1-2	TGTGCCAGCGCTTCAGGGGGTATGGGCTATGGCTACACCTTC	CASASGGMGYGYTF
NA	NA	TRBV19	TRBJ1-1	TGTGCCAGTAACGGGGCGTCGGGTTGGGAAGCTTTCTTT	CASNGASGWEAFF
NA	NA	TRBV4-1	TRBJ2-7	TGCGCCAGCAGCCAAGATCTCGACAGATACCCCCTCGAGCAGTACTTC	CASSQDLDRYPLEQYF
NA	NA	TRBV5-1	TRBJ2-7	TGCGCCAGCAGCTTGGAGGGCTTGGGCGAGCAGTACTTC	CASSLEGLGEQYF
NA	TRBD1	TRBV13	TRBJ2-1	TGTGCCAGCAGCAATCCGACAGGGGGGACCTACAATGAGCAGTTCTTC	CASSNPTGGTYNEQFF
NA	TRBD2	TRBV28	TRBJ2-7	TGTGCCAGCAGTTTTAGGCGGGGGGACTACGAGCAGTACTTC	CASSFRRGDYEQYF
NA	NA	TRBV11-2	TRBJ1-3	TGTGCCAGCAGCTTAGCAGGGTCTGGAAACACCATATATTTT	CASSLAGSGNTIYF
NA	TRBD1	TRBV19	TRBJ1-6	TGTGCCAGTAGTGATCGGACAGGGCACTCACCCCTCCACTTT	CASSDRTGHSPLHF